This T cell receptor (beta chain) appears in the sequencing data of a study of blood T cell repertoires in COVID-19. For the study at large: Sample material is recorded as cDNA or gDNA derived from T cells, B-cell-depleted T cells, or PBMCs.

Method: immunoSEQ multiplex PCR; TCRdb's copy keeps in-frame clones and lacks some. The profile shows a few hundred thousand clones, approximately 80% of them singletons. Between the trimmed V and J ends, which lost 0 bases and 4 bases, there was a span of 11 bases. The CDR3 is 15 residues long. The germline V gene encodes CDR1 SGHDT and CDR2 YYEEEE. The sample comprised peripheral blood. The clonotype comes from a woman aged 50 to 65 with acute or convalescent COVID-19. The rearrangement joins TRBV5-6 to TRBJ1-5; D is uncertain. CDR3 bases: TGTGCCAGCAGCTTGGGAACCTACCCGAATCAGCCCCAGCATTTT. Its protein is CASSLGTYPNQPQHF.